This TCR beta chain was sequenced in a study of T cells in Graves' hyperthyroidism and ophthalmopathy. This clonotype was found many times. Its antigen is unknown. The authors obtained PBMCs from around 10 ml of fresh peripheral blood. The CDR3 length is 15 residues. Germline lookup yields CDR1 MDHEN and CDR2 SYDVKM. The V end lost 5 bases, the J end lost 6 bases, and 16 bases lay between the germline ends. Findings and caveats of the study: Patients with ophthalmopathy were separated from those with stable hyperthyroidism by a 13 V-J model.

Using RNA transcripts as the source, TCR beta CDR3 regions were amplified. The HTBI primer set drove a first-round RT-PCR of the TCR CDR3. TCRdb used MiXCR to reprocess the multiplex PCR reads, holding one entry per CDR3 protein. This table holds approximately 370,000 distinct CDR3 sequences, approximately 18% found once. This clonotype originated in a woman aged 25 to 45 with Graves' hyperthyroidism that later progressed to Graves' ophthalmopathy. The chain uses TRBV28 and TRBJ1-4, with TRBD1 as a possible D gene (6 bases). The sample comprised blood. The CDR3 bases are TGTGCCAGCAGTGGGGGGCTAGGTGACGATGAAAAACTGTTTTTT. Translation gives CASSGGLGDDEKLFF.